This entry describes one TCR beta chain. One end of the junction does not line up with germline, which may come from a read error. This record comes from a study of T cells in Graves' hyperthyroidism and ophthalmopathy. The patients, who ranged from 18 to 65 in age, presented with newly diagnosed hyperthyroidism lasting under 2 months. The diagnoses drew upon clinical symptoms, serum thyroxine and TRAb, thyroid ultrasound and orbital computed tomography. RNA transcripts gave rise to amplified TCR beta CDR3 regions. Using the HTBI primer set, a first-round RT-PCR was run on the TCR CDR3. TCRdb redid the calling of the multiplex PCR reads with MiXCR, one entry per CDR3 protein. Of hundreds of thousands of distinct CDR3 sequences listed, approximately 44% are singletons. Per germline, CDR1 SGHRS and CDR2 YFSETQ. There are 13 residues in the CDR3.

Sequenced input: peripheral blood or thyroid tissue (not recorded which). The chain has TRBV5-1 and TRBJ1-1; D is undetermined. The source of this sequence is a woman younger than 35 with Graves' hyperthyroidism. This chain's CDR3 is CASGLALNTEAFF. The CDR3 nucleotides are TGCGCCAGCGGCTTGGCCCTGAACACTGAAGCTTTCTTT. Variable domain in full (rest from reference TRBV5-1 and TRBJ1-1): KAGVTQTPRYLIKTRGQQVTLSCSPISGHRSVSWYQQTPGQGLQFLFEYFSETQRNKGNFPGRFSGRQFSNSRSEMNVSTLELGDSALYLCASGLALNTEAFFGQGTRLTVV.